These 12 T cell receptor beta chains were all obtained from the same sample, sequenced in a study of T cell repertoires in cytomegalovirus infection. These TCRs' antigens remain unknown. Using its own MiXCR run on the reads, TCRdb lists one record per CDR3 protein. The profile shows roughly 800,000 distinct CDR3 sequences, about 29% of them singletons. The specimen comprised cultured CD8+ T cells from PBMCs, sampled from culture after CMV antigen stimulation. Every receptor here comes from a human donor in good health (CMV status not recorded). Some clones in this sample may be carry-over from other donors' samples.

Of note for this clonotype: One junction end does not reproduce the germline sequence, and a read error may be involved. The CDR3 here is CASSWTPTGDLFF. CDR3 nucleotide sequence: TGTGCCAGCAGCTGGACACCCACCGGGGATCTGTTTTTT. V gene TRBV7-2 combines with J gene TRBJ2-2, with D possibly being TRBD1 or TRBD2 (5 bases each). From germline, CDR1 is SGHTA and CDR2 FQGNSA. The CDR3 runs to 13 residues.

This clonotype was observed a handful of times. The CDR3 nucleotides read TGTGCCAGCAGCCCATCGGCTGGGCAGACGAACACTGAAGCTTTCTTT. This encodes CASSPSAGQTNTEAFF. The gene calls are TRBV7-3 and TRBJ1-1, with D unclear. Trimming cost V 5 bases and J 1 base, with 17 bases left between them. Germline CDR1 is SGHTA and CDR2 is FQGTGA. The CDR3 is made up of 16 amino acids.

This clonotype showed up just a few times. The chain carries TRBV7-8 and TRBJ2-1; the D gene is possibly TRBD2 (5 bases). Germline CDR1 and CDR2: SGHVS and FQNEAQ. The CDR3 covers 13 residues. The V end was cut by 4 bases, the J end by 8 bases, with 12 bases between. CDR3 protein: CASSSRTRDEQFF. The CDR3 DNA reads TGTGCCAGCAGCTCACGGACGAGGGATGAGCAGTTCTTC.

This clonotype has only a few counts. The gene calls are TRBV7-9 and TRBJ2-2; D is perhaps TRBD1 (6 bases). Germline CDR1 is SEHNR and CDR2 is FQNEAQ (reference sequence). Trimming took off 6 bases at V and 6 bases at J, with 23 bases between the two ends. This CDR3 has 17 residues. CDR3 loop: CASRAGPQGTDAGELFF. In nucleotides, the CDR3 is TGTGCCAGCAGAGCAGGACCACAGGGTACGGATGCCGGGGAGCTGTTTTTT.

In this sample, this clonotype turned up a few times. The chain couples TRBV28 to TRBJ1-1, with D possibly TRBD1 on 5 matching bases. CDR3 size: 14 residues. The V end lost 7 bases, the J end lost 4 bases, and 16 bases lay between the germline ends. Germline V gives CDR1 MDHEN, CDR2 SYDVKM. The CDR3 reads CASTHSGGATEAFF. The CDR3 DNA reads TGTGCCAGCACTCACAGCGGGGGTGCCACTGAAGCTTTCTTT.

J is TRBJ2-7 and V is TRBV5-6, with D tentatively TRBD1 (6 bases). From germline, CDR1 is SGHDT and CDR2 YYEEEE. This CDR3 contains 14 residues. V was shortened by 6 bases and J by 4 bases, with 17 bases between the two germline ends. CDR3 sequence (DNA): TGTGCCAGCACCGGTTCGGACAGTCCTTACGAGCAGTACTTC. Translated, it gives CASTGSDSPYEQYF.

The chain has TRBV20-1 and TRBJ2-7; the D is unclear. CDR3 length: 11 residues. V was clipped by 1 base and J by 3 bases, with 4 bases between them. The germline V gene encodes CDR1 DFQATT and CDR2 SNEGSKA (reference sequence). The CDR3 nucleotides read TGCAGTGCTAGAGTCGGCTACGAGCAGTACGTC. Translating gives CSARVGYEQYV.

The chain couples TRBV4-3 to TRBJ2-3; 10 nucleotides line up with TRBD2. The CDR3 length is 16 residues. The germline gives CDR1 LGHNA, CDR2 YSLEER. The J segment lost 6 bases and the V segment lost 5 bases, leaving 11 bases of the junction unmatched. The CDR3 nucleotides read TGCGCCAGCAGCATCCGGGTAGCGGGGGGATCCGATACGCAGTATTTT. Translation: CASSIRVAGGSDTQYF.

In this sample, this clonotype turned up a few times. The chain combines TRBV27 with TRBJ2-7; perhaps TRBD1 as D (5 bases). The length of the CDR3 is 15 residues. Germline CDR1 MNHEY, CDR2 SMNVEV (reference sequence). Deletions cut 3 bases from V and 4 bases from J, with 16 bases between. The CDR3 region is CASSFQSLGVYEQYF. CDR3 DNA: TGTGCCAGCAGTTTCCAAAGCTTAGGGGTTTACGAGCAGTACTTC.

The chain has TRBV10-3 and TRBJ2-7; 11 nucleotides agree with TRBD1. Germline trimming cut 6 bases from V and 9 bases from J; bases unmatched to any gene: 19. The CDR3 loop spans 17 amino acids. CDR1 and CDR2 from the germline V gene are ENHRY and SYGVKD. CDR3 coding DNA: TGTGCCATCAGGATTCATACGGGACAGGGGGACGTAGGAGTGCAGTACTTC. This gives the protein CAIRIHTGQGDVGVQYF.

This CDR3 reads CASSQDRGRLGGGDTQYF. The CDR3 DNA follows: TGTGCCAGCAGCCAAGACAGGGGGAGGCTAGGGGGCGGAGATACGCAGTATTTT. This rearrangement joins TRBV12-3 or TRBV12-4 to TRBJ2-3; 9 bases map to TRBD1. After removal of 6 bases from V and 5 bases from J, the junction contained 18 bases not matched to a gene. CDR3 length equals 18 residues.

The genes are TRBV4-3 and TRBJ1-5; D is uncertain. Trimming left V 0 bases short and J 4 bases short, with 16 bases between. The CDR3 consists of 17 residues. Per the germline V gene, CDR1 is LGHNA and CDR2 is YSLEER. The DNA of the CDR3 is TGCGCCAGCAGCCAAGATCGGGGATCAGTCAAAAATCAGCCCCAGCATTTT. Its translation: CASSQDRGSVKNQPQHF.